The 10 T cell receptor beta chains in this list originate from one sample, sequenced in a study of T-cell memory formation after mild COVID-19. TCRdb reprocessed the 5' RACE reads with MiXCR, giving one entry per CDR3 protein. The sample holds 44,000 or so distinct CDR3 sequences, 8.5% to 10% seen once. Material: PBMCs or a T cell subset sorted from them (not recorded which). The receptors come from an adult woman who had mild COVID-19 (a few samples of this study predate the infection). Cell type and time point are not known.

This clonotype appeared a few times. The rearrangement links TRBV20-1 to TRBJ2-1; 13 bases match TRBD2. Germline V gene sequence: CDR1 DFQATT, CDR2 SNEGSKA (reference sequence). The trim removed 4 bases at V and 2 bases at J, leaving 8 bases unmatched. The CDR3 loop spans 17 amino acids. As DNA, the CDR3 is TGCAGTGCTAATGGACTAGCGGGAGTAACCCCCTACAATGAGCAGTTCTTC. It specifies CSANGLAGVTPYNEQFF.

V and J are TRBV7-6 and TRBJ2-5; D gene uncertain. Trimming shortened V by 3 bases and J by 2 bases, and 7 bases separated the two germline ends. Germline CDR1 and CDR2: SGHVS and FNYEAQ. This CDR3 region has 13 residues. CDR3: CASSFARQETQYF. The CDR3 nucleotides read TGTGCCAGCAGCTTTGCTAGACAAGAGACCCAGTACTTC.

J is TRBJ2-3 and V is TRBV20-1; D is possibly TRBD2 (6 bases). The V end lost 3 bases, the J end lost 2 bases, and 12 bases lay between the germline ends. Germline V gives CDR1 DFQATT, CDR2 SNEGSKA (reference sequence). This CDR3 is built from 14 residues. The CDR3 sequence is CSASSSRDTDTQYF. The CDR3 nucleotides read TGCAGTGCTAGCTCATCGCGGGACACAGATACGCAGTATTTT.

This clonotype was counted only a few times. V gene TRBV24-1 combines with J gene TRBJ2-2; D not resolved. Germline V lookup: CDR1 KGHDR, CDR2 SFDVKD. The V and J ends lost 0 bases and 1 base respectively, with 20 bases between them. This CDR3 is 20 amino acids long. The CDR3 DNA follows: TGTGCCACCAGTGATTTGCCCAGGAGTGGGGTCTATGGGAACACCGGGGAGCTGTTTTTT. As protein: CATSDLPRSGVYGNTGELFF.

The V and J genes are TRBV6-6 and TRBJ2-5; 9 nucleotides agree with TRBD2. Germline CDR1 and CDR2: MNHNY and SVGAGI (reference sequence). The CDR3 covers 14 residues. V dropped 9 bases and J dropped 2; count of bases not matched to a gene: 7. CDR3 residues: CASKRGAQQETQYF. The CDR3 region has the DNA TGTGCCAGTAAGCGGGGGGCTCAGCAAGAGACCCAGTACTTC.

The chain has TRBV29-1 and TRBJ1-2; D is perhaps TRBD1 (6 bases). V was trimmed by 4 bases and J by 4 bases, leaving 16 bases between them. Germline CDR1 reads SQVTM; CDR2 reads ANQGSEA. The CDR3 runs 14 residues. The CDR3 region has the DNA TGCAGCGTTGGACACAACAGGGACGGCTATGGCTACACCTTC. Protein: CSVGHNRDGYGYTF.

In this sample, this clonotype turned up a few times. This sequence joins TRBV12-3 or TRBV12-4 and TRBJ2-7; D uncertain. The germline V and J ends were trimmed by 6 bases and 9 bases, with 18 bases remaining between them. This CDR3 spans 13 amino acids. CDR3 in DNA: TGTGCCAGCAGCTCAACCCCCGGAGTCGGGCAGTACTTC. It translates to CASSSTPGVGQYF.

The rearrangement links TRBV4-3 to TRBJ2-7, with TRBD1 matching over 9 bases. The germline CDR1 and CDR2 sequences are LGHNA and YSLEER. Unmatched junction bases numbered 8, after V lost 0 bases and J lost 5 bases. This CDR3 region has 16 residues. The CDR3 region has the DNA TGCGCCAGCAGCCAAGATTGGGGGACAGGGTCCAACGAGCAGTACTTC. This gives the protein CASSQDWGTGSNEQYF.

V and J are TRBV7-9 and TRBJ1-1; a weak D match, TRBD1 (6 bases). The CDR3 has 16 residues. V dropped 1 base and J dropped 1 base, with 13 bases sitting between them. Germline-derived CDR1 and CDR2 are SEHNR and FQNEAQ (reference sequence). This CDR3 is CASSLGEQGSNTEAFF. CDR3 sequence (DNA): TGTGCCAGCAGCTTAGGGGAACAGGGATCGAACACTGAAGCTTTCTTT. Complete variable domain (other parts from reference TRBV7-9 and TRBJ1-1): DTGVSQNPRHKITKRGQNVTFRCDPISEHNRLYWYRQTLGQGPEFLTYFQNEAQLEKSRLLSDRFSAERPKGSFSTLEIQRTEQGDSAMYLCASSLGEQGSNTEAFFGQGTRLTVV.

This chain links TRBV4-1 with TRBJ2-7; 7 nucleotides line up with TRBD1. CDR3 length: 14 residues. Germline CDR1 is MGHRA and CDR2 is YSYEKL. The trim removed 0 bases at V and 4 bases at J, leaving 3 bases unmatched. The CDR3 DNA reads TGCGCCAGCAGCCAAGAGCCGACAGGGTACGAGCAGTACTTC. Residues: CASSQEPTGYEQYF.